The 11 T cell receptor beta chains below come from one sample, sequenced in a study of cytomegalovirus exposure and HLA in healthy donors. PCR was performed using 60 Vbeta and 13 Jbeta primers. The method was immunoSEQ multiplex PCR; TCRdb's version includes in-frame clones alone and lacks a portion of them. The repertoire holds 120,000 or so clones, with about 63% as singletons. The sequenced material came from PBMCs. These TCRs come from a man aged 30 to 39 in good health and CMV-seropositive.

The chain recombines TRBV7-9 with TRBJ1-2; a weak D match, TRBD1 (5 bases). Deletions cut 0 bases from V and 7 bases from J, with 18 bases between. Germline V gives CDR1 SEHNR, CDR2 FQNEAQ (reference sequence). The CDR3 is 16 residues long. For the CDR3, the DNA is TGTGCCAGCAGCTTAGCGCTTGGAGGGAAAAGGGGTGGCTACACCTTC. Translated: CASSLALGGKRGGYTF. The full variable domain, completed using reference TRBV7-9 and TRBJ1-2, is DTGVSQNPRHKITKRGQNVTFRCDPISEHNRLYWYRQTLGQGPEFLTYFQNEAQLEKSRLLSDRFSAERPKGSFSTLEIQRTEQGDSAMYLCASSLALGGKRGGYTFGSGTRLTVV.

The J gene is TRBJ1-4, the V gene TRBV5-4; no clear D. Per germline, CDR1 SGHNT and CDR2 YYREEE (reference sequence). This CDR3 is built from 15 residues. V lost 1 base and J 7 bases, leaving 14 bases between the germline ends. The CDR3 loop reads CASSLNLRGSEKLFF. The CDR3 DNA sequence: TGTGCCAGCAGCTTGAATCTAAGAGGGAGTGAAAAACTGTTTTTT. Variable domain in full (rest from reference TRBV5-4 and TRBJ1-4): ETGVTQSPTHLIKTRGQQVTLRCSSQSGHNTVSWYQQALGQGPQFIFQYYREEENGRGNFPPRFSGLQFPNYSSELNVNALELDDSALYLCASSLNLRGSEKLFFGSGTQLSVL.

J is TRBJ2-7 and V is TRBV5-1; 8 bases map to TRBD1. CDR1 is SGHRS and CDR2 is YFSETQ in the germline V gene. This CDR3 is built from 15 residues. J gave up 3 bases and V 1 base, and 6 bases lay outside the gene matches. The CDR3 DNA reads as TGCGCCAGCAGCTTGTCGACAGGGGTAGGCTACGAGCAGTACTTC. This sequence encodes CASSLSTGVGYEQYF. The variable domain in full, with the rest retrieved from reference TRBV5-1 and TRBJ2-7, is KAGVTQTPRYLIKTRGQQVTLSCSPISGHRSVSWYQQTPGQGLQFLFEYFSETQRNKGNFPGRFSGRQFSNSRSEMNVSTLELGDSALYLCASSLSTGVGYEQYFGPGTRLTVT.

The chain combines TRBV7-3 with TRBJ2-1; 13 nucleotides line up with TRBD2. J gave up 4 bases and V 5 bases, and 8 bases lay outside the gene matches. CDR3 length equals 17 residues. Germline V gene sequence: CDR1 SGHTA, CDR2 FQGTGA. This CDR3 is CASSAGTSGINYNEQFF. CDR3 nucleotides: TGTGCCAGCAGCGCGGGGACTAGCGGGATAAATTACAATGAGCAGTTCTTC. Drawing the rest from reference TRBV7-3 and TRBJ2-1, the complete variable domain is GAGVSQTPSNKVTEKGKYVELRCDPISGHTALYWYRQSLGQGPEFLIYFQGTGAADDSGLPNDRFFAVRPEGSVSTLKIQRTERGDSAVYLCASSAGTSGINYNEQFFGPGTRLTVL.

The V call is TRBV28, the J call TRBJ2-2, with D possibly matching TRBD1 (5 bases). This CDR3 comprises 14 residues. V lost 6 bases, J lost 0 bases, and 8 bases lay in between. CDR1 is MDHEN, CDR2 SYDVKM, per germline. The CDR3 protein is CASSQTANTGELFF. CDR3 in DNA: TGTGCCAGCAGCCAGACAGCGAACACCGGGGAGCTGTTTTTT. The complete variable domain, with remaining parts taken from reference TRBV28 and TRBJ2-2, reads DVKVTQSSRYLVKRTGEKVFLECVQDMDHENMFWYRQDPGLGLRLIYFSYDVKMKEKGDIPEGYSVSREKKERFSLILESASTNQTSMYLCASSQTANTGELFFGEGSRLTVL.

V usage is TRBV2 and J usage is TRBJ2-7; D is unclear. V lost 8 bases and J lost 5, with 16 bases in between. The CDR3 has 13 residues. The germline gives CDR1 SNHLY, CDR2 FYNNEI. Written as DNA, the CDR3 is TGTGCCAGCCGCGGCCCCGTGGTGGACGAGCAGTACTTC. The encoded protein is CASRGPVVDEQYF.

The V call is TRBV5-6, the J call TRBJ2-7, with 10 nucleotides matching TRBD1. Germline CDR1 SGHDT, CDR2 YYEEEE. J was trimmed by 2 bases and V by 4 bases; bases with no gene match: 3. This CDR3 region has 14 residues. CDR3: CASSTDRGPYEQYF. In nucleotides, the CDR3 is TGTGCCAGCAGCACAGACAGGGGGCCCTACGAGCAGTACTTC. Together with reference TRBV5-6 and TRBJ2-7, the CDR3 gives the full variable domain: DAGVTQSPTHLIKTRGQQVTLRCSPKSGHDTVSWYQQALGQGPQFIFQYYEEEERQRGNFPDRFSGHQFPNYSSELNVNALLLGDSALYLCASSTDRGPYEQYFGPGTRLTVT.

This chain connects TRBV6-5 to TRBJ2-7, with D possibly TRBD2 on 6 matching bases. The V end was cut by 7 bases, the J end by 3 bases, with 16 bases between. The CDR3 runs 14 residues. Germline CDR1 MNHEY, CDR2 SVGAGI. Here the CDR3 DNA reads TGTGCCAGCACCCGGCGGGGAACCGTCTACGAGCAGTACTTC. This codes for CASTRRGTVYEQYF.

The CDR3 coding sequence is TGTGCCAGCAGTTTCGGACTCCAAAGGGTTACGCAGTATTTT. It specifies CASSFGLQRVTQYF. The genes are TRBV27 and TRBJ2-3; tentative D call: TRBD2 (5 bases). Trimming shortened V by 3 bases and J by 8 bases, and 15 bases separated the two germline ends. Germline lookup yields CDR1 MNHEY and CDR2 SMNVEV (reference sequence). CDR3 length equals 14 residues.

The chain is built from TRBV19 and TRBJ1-5; D not certain. This CDR3 has 11 residues. V shed 7 bases and J shed 4 bases, with 5 bases lying between them. Germline V CDR1 and CDR2: LNHDA, SQIVND (reference sequence). The CDR3 DNA reads as TGTGCCAGTACCGTAAATCAGCCCCAGCATTTT. It encodes CASTVNQPQHF.

This clone was seen once. V is TRBV5-1 and J is TRBJ2-3, with D unresolved. Germline V gene lookup returns CDR1 SGHRS and CDR2 YFSETQ. This CDR3 is 20 amino acids long. Trimming shortened V by 0 bases and J by 2 bases, and 25 bases separated the two germline ends. The CDR3 bases are TGCGCCAGCAGCTTGGCCTTAACATATACGGCACCTAGAGACACAGATACGCAGTATTTT. Translating gives CASSLALTYTAPRDTDTQYF.